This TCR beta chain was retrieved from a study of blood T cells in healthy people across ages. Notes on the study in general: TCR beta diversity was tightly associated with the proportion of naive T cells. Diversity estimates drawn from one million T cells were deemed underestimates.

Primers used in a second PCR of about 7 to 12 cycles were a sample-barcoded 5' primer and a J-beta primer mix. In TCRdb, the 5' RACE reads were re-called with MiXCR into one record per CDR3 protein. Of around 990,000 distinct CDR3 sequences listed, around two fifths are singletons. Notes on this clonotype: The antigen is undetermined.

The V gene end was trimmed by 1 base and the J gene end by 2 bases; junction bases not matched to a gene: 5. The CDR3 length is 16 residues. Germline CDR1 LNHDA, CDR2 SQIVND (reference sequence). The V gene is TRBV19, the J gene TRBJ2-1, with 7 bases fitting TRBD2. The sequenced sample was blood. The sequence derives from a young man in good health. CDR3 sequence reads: CASSIGLAETYNEQFF. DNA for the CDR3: TGTGCCAGTAGTATAGGCCTAGCGGAAACCTACAATGAGCAGTTCTTC. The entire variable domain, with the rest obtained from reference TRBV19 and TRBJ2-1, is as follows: DGGITQSPKYLFRKEGQNVTLSCEQNLNHDAMYWYRQDPGQGLRLIYYSQIVNDFQKGDIAEGYSVSREKKESFPLTVTSAQKNPTAFYLCASSIGLAETYNEQFFGPGTRLTVL.